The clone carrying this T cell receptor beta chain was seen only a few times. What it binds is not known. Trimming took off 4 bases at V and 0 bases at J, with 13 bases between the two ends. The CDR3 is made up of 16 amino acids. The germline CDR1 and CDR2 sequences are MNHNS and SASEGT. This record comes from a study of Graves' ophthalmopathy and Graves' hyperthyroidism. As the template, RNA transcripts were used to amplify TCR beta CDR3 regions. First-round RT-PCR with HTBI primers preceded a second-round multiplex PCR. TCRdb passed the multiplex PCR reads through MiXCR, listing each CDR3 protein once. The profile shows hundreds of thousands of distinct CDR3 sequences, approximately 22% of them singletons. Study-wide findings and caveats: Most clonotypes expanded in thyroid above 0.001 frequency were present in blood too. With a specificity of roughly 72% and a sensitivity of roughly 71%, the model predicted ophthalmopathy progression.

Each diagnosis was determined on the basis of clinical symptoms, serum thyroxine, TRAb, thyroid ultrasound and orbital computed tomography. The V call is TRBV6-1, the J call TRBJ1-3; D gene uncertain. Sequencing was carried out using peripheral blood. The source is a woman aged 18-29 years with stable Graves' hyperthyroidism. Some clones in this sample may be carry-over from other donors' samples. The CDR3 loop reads CASSAGRANSGNTIYF. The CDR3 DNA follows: TGTGCCAGCAGTGCAGGACGGGCCAACTCTGGAAACACCATATATTTT.